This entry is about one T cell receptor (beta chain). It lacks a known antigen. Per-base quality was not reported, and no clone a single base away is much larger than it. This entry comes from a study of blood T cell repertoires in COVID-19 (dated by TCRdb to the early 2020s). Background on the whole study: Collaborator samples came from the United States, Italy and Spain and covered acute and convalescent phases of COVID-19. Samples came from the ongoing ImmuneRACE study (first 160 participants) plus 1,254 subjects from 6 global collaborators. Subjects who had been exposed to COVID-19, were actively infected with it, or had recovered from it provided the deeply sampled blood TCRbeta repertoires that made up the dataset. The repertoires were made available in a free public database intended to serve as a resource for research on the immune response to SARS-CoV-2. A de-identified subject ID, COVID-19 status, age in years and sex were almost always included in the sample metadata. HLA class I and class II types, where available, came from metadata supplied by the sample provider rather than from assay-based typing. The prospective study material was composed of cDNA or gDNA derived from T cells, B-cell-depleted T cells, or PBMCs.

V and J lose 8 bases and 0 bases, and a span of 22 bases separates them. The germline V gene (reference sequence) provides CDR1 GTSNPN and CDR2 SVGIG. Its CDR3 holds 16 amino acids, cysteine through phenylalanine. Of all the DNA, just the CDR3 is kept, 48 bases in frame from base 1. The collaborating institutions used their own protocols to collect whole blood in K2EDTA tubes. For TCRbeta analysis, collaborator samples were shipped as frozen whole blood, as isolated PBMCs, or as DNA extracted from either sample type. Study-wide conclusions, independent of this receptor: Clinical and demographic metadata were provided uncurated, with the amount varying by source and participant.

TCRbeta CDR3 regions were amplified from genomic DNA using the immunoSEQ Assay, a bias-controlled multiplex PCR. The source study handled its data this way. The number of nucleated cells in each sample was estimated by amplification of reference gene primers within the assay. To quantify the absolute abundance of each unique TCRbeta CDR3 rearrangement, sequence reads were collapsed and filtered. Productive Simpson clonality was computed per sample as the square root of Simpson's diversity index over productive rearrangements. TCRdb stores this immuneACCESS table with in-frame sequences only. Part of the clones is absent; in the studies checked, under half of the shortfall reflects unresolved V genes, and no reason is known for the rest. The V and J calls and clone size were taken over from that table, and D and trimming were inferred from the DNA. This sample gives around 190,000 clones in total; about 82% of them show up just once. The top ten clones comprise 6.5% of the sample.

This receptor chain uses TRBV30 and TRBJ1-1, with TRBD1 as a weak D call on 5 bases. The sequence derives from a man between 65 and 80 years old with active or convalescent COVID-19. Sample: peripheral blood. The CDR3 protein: CAGGWGDEWVNTEAFF. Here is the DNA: TGTGCCGGGGGATGGGGGGATGAGTGGGTGAACACTGAAGCTTTCTTT.